This T cell receptor beta chain was identified during a study of blood T cells in healthy people across ages. Overall study findings and caveats: The study found more naive CD4+ cells and higher diversity in long-lived than aged donors. Diversity of TCR beta per million T cells declined in a roughly linear way with age.

For this clonotype: The antigen remains unidentified.

Next came a second PCR, run for about 7 to 12 cycles, which used a sample-barcoded 5' primer along with a J-beta primer mix. Through a template-switch adaptor with 12 random nucleotides, each cDNA molecule received a tag. TCRdb reprocessed the 5' RACE reads with MiXCR, giving one entry per CDR3 protein. The data hold 1.5 million to 1.9 million distinct CDR3 sequences, with about 42% observed a single time. V shed 7 bases, J shed 0 bases, and the junction held 4 bases outside the gene matches. CDR1 is SQVTM, CDR2 ANQGSEA, per germline. This CDR3 is built from 14 residues. The V and J genes are TRBV29-1 and TRBJ2-2; TRBD2 matches 8 bases. The sample was blood. This receptor was obtained from a woman aged 18-29 years in good health. The CDR3 DNA is TGCAGCGCCCGGACTAGCACGAACACCGGGGAGCTGTTTTTT. Translation gives CSARTSTNTGELFF.